This T cell receptor (beta chain) was captured by sequencing in a study of T-cell reconstitution after alpha-beta-depleted transplantation in children. Germline V lookup: CDR1 LGHDT, CDR2 YNNKEL (reference sequence). V lost 9 bases and J 2 bases, leaving 11 bases between the germline ends. The CDR3 sequence is 12 residues long. A library of TCRbeta sequences, prepared with unique molecular identifiers, was generated. Each CDR3 protein gets one entry after TCRdb re-called the PCR reads with MiXCR. The table has under 250,000 distinct CDR3 sequences, approximately 17% seen once. Only a few counts were recorded for this clonotype. Its specificity is not known. Findings and limits, study-wide: Some patients' high day-60 TCRbeta diversity was attributed to recipient cells surviving conditioning. T cells produced anew were the main source of T-cell counts and diversity one year after transplant. The study reportedly traced alpha-beta T cells about two months after transplant to several hundred expanded graft clones.

The sample consisted of PBMCs, mostly from graft donor cells, taken 360 days after TCRalphabeta/CD19-depleted stem cell transplant. The chain recombines TRBV3-1 with TRBJ2-7; D is perhaps TRBD1 (6 bases). The clonotype comes from a male patient between 2 and 15 years old who had a stem cell transplant for acute lymphoblastic leukemia, so the T cells may come from the graft donor. The CDR3 here is CARRTVTYEQYF. CDR3 in DNA: TGTGCCAGGAGGACAGTAACCTACGAGCAGTACTTC.